Each of the 24 T cell receptor beta chains below was sequenced from the same sample in a study of blood T cells in healthy people across ages. Together with a sample-barcoded 5' primer, a J-beta primer mix was included in a second PCR lasting roughly 6 to 12 cycles. TCRdb called the 5' RACE reads again in MiXCR, with one record for every CDR3 protein. The sample lists some 640,000 distinct CDR3 sequences; around 49% were seen once. Sequencing was carried out using blood. The receptors come from a woman aged 60-75 years in good health.

This clonotype was picked up a small number of times. V and J are TRBV6-1 and TRBJ2-7, with D possibly matching TRBD2 (5 bases). Germline V lookup: CDR1 MNHNS, CDR2 SASEGT. V was pared by 7 bases and J by 3 bases, with 19 bases between. The CDR3 is made up of 15 amino acids. CDR3 nucleotides: TGTGCCAGCAAAACTAGTCTCGGGTTGGTCTACGAGCAGTACTTC. It encodes CASKTSLGLVYEQYF.

The rearrangement links TRBV6-5 to TRBJ2-5, with D possibly being TRBD1 or TRBD2 (5 bases each). The closer fit of TRBJ2-1 to the DNA end suggests the J call may be wrong. The CDR3 loop spans 13 amino acids. The V gene's germline CDR1 is MNHEY and CDR2 SVGAGI. The CDR3 is CASIDRGQETQFF. CDR3 in DNA: TGTGCCAGCATCGACAGAGGGCAAGAGACCCAGTTCTTC.

This clonotype appeared a few times. The J gene is TRBJ2-5, the V gene TRBV18; 10 nucleotides line up with TRBD1. With V trimmed by 5 bases and J by 4 bases, 10 bases remained unmatched. This CDR3 region has 16 residues. Germline CDR1 KGHSH, CDR2 LQKENI. The CDR3 reads CASSTTGTGVGETQYF. For the CDR3, the DNA is TGTGCCAGCTCAACGACCGGGACAGGGGTTGGAGAGACCCAGTACTTC.

The chain uses TRBV7-2 and TRBJ2-4; tentatively, D is TRBD1 (6 bases). Germline CDR1 SGHTA, CDR2 FQGNSA. V lost 1 base and J lost 0, with 13 bases in between. This CDR3 has 17 amino acids. The CDR3 loop is CASSLVWQGLAKNIQYF. CDR3 nucleotides: TGTGCCAGCAGCTTAGTGTGGCAGGGGCTAGCCAAAAACATTCAGTACTTC.

This clonotype came up once. V and J are TRBV6-2 or TRBV6-3 and TRBJ2-1; 9 bases are a match to TRBD2. This CDR3 comprises 16 residues. J gave up 9 bases and V 0 bases, and 9 bases lay outside the gene matches. Germline CDR1 and CDR2: MNHEY and SVGEGT. This CDR3 is CASSYSGGRGRGEQFF. The CDR3 nucleotides are TGTGCCAGCAGTTACTCTGGCGGGAGGGGTCGTGGTGAGCAGTTCTTC.

This clonotype was seen once. The chain employs TRBV10-3 and TRBJ2-3; TRBD2 matches at 8 bases. Germline assignment: CDR1 ENHRY and CDR2 SYGVKD. The CDR3 has 16 amino acids. The junction had 10 bases not matched to a gene; V was cut back by 8 bases and J by 0 bases. Here the CDR3 reads CAIGGGASGSTDTQYF. The CDR3, as DNA: TGTGCCATCGGTGGAGGGGCTAGCGGGAGCACAGATACGCAGTATTTT.

V gene TRBV20-1 combines with J gene TRBJ1-2; D gene unclear. Germline CDR1 is DFQATT and CDR2 is SNEGSKA (reference sequence). Trimming removed 3 bases from V and 4 bases from J, with 12 bases in between. The CDR3 is made up of 13 amino acids. The CDR3 here is CSASSGFSYGYTF. CDR3 sequence (DNA): TGCAGTGCTAGTAGCGGATTCTCCTATGGCTACACCTTC.

The genes are TRBV20-1 and TRBJ1-1; no clear D gene. The CDR3 has 11 amino acids. Per germline, CDR1 DFQATT and CDR2 SNEGSKA (reference sequence). V was trimmed by 6 bases and J by 3 bases, leaving 8 bases between them. The DNA for the CDR3 is TGCAGTGCCCGGACCGACACTGAAGCTTTCTTT. This encodes CSARTDTEAFF.

V and J are TRBV6-2 or TRBV6-3 and TRBJ2-7; TRBD2 might be the D (7 bases). The length of the CDR3 is 14 residues. CDR1 MNHEY and CDR2 SVGEGT come from the germline V gene. V dropped 4 bases and J dropped 7 bases, with 17 bases sitting between them. The CDR3 reads CASSSSGGRDEQYF. The CDR3 DNA is TGTGCCAGCAGTTCGTCGGGGGGCAGGGATGAGCAGTACTTC.

The J gene is TRBJ2-5, the V gene TRBV3-1; D is unclear. The CDR3 spans 14 residues. The germline V gene has CDR1 LGHDT and CDR2 YNNKEL (reference sequence). With 0 bases removed from V and 5 bases from J, the gap between germline ends came to 10 bases. The CDR3 region is CASSQDNYPETQYF. CDR3 nucleotide sequence: TGTGCCAGCAGCCAAGATAATTACCCGGAGACCCAGTACTTC.

The rearrangement uses TRBV4-2 and TRBJ1-2; unclear D gene. The CDR3 contains 14 residues. V dropped 0 bases and J dropped 3 bases, with 8 bases sitting between them. CDR1 LGHNA and CDR2 YNFKEQ come from the germline V gene. CDR3 nucleotides: TGTGCCAGCAGCCAAGAGATGAGAGACTATGGCTACACCTTC. Protein product: CASSQEMRDYGYTF.

The chain joins TRBV15 to TRBJ1-4, with D unclear. Germline CDR1 and CDR2: LNHNV and YYDKDF (reference sequence). This CDR3 has 13 residues. Trimming pared 5 bases from V and 6 bases from J, leaving 10 bases between. CDR3 sequence reads: CATSFGPDEKLFF. For the CDR3, the DNA is TGTGCCACCAGCTTTGGGCCGGATGAAAAACTGTTTTTT.

This clonotype was counted only a few times. V is TRBV25-1 and J is TRBJ2-3; 12 bases map to TRBD2. Per germline, CDR1 MGHDK and CDR2 SYGVNS. With 3 bases clipped from V and 5 bases from J, the junction kept 3 bases outside the gene matches. The CDR3 totals 15 residues. The CDR3 DNA follows: TGTGCCAGCAGTGACGAGACTAGCGGGAGAGATACGCAGTATTTT. It translates to CASSDETSGRDTQYF.

This clonotype was counted between two and nine times. The chain uses TRBV4-3 and TRBJ2-3; TRBD2 might be the D (5 bases). The CDR3 covers 14 residues. Trimming left V 5 bases short and J 3 bases short, with 12 bases between. CDR1 is LGHNA, CDR2 YSLEER, per germline. This CDR3 is CASSWRATTDTQYF. DNA for the CDR3: TGCGCCAGCAGCTGGCGGGCTACAACAGATACGCAGTATTTT.

At least ten counts were recorded for this clonotype. V gene TRBV20-1 combines with J gene TRBJ2-7; no clear D gene. V was shortened by 1 base and J by 0 bases, with 13 bases between the two germline ends. Germline V gives CDR1 DFQATT, CDR2 SNEGSKA (reference sequence). The CDR3 runs 15 residues. The CDR3 region is CSARGAPRNSYEQYF. The CDR3, as DNA: TGCAGTGCTAGAGGCGCTCCACGGAACTCCTACGAGCAGTACTTC.

The chain is built from TRBV20-1 and TRBJ2-5; D is possibly TRBD2 (5 bases). Trimming cost V 1 base and J 3 bases, with 15 bases left between them. CDR1 DFQATT and CDR2 SNEGSKA come from the germline V gene (reference sequence). This CDR3 comprises 15 residues. CDR3 DNA: TGCAGTGCTAGAGGACATCCGGGATCAGAAGAGACCCAGTACTTC. Encoded protein: CSARGHPGSEETQYF.

This sequence joins TRBV7-9 and TRBJ1-1; D remains ambiguous. V was trimmed by 4 bases and J by 2 bases, leaving 14 bases between them. The CDR3 is made up of 15 amino acids. The germline CDR1 and CDR2 sequences are SEHNR and FQNEAQ (reference sequence). The CDR3 DNA sequence: TGTGCCAGCAGCTACCTCAGGACCACTAACACTGAAGCTTTCTTT. The encoded protein is CASSYLRTTNTEAFF.

V usage is TRBV7-2 and J usage is TRBJ2-2, with D perhaps TRBD1 (6 bases). The CDR3 totals 14 residues. V lost 2 bases and J 6 bases, leaving 10 bases between the germline ends. Germline V gene sequence: CDR1 SGHTA, CDR2 FQGNSA. The CDR3: CASSLPQGPGELFF. The CDR3 DNA follows: TGTGCCAGCAGCTTACCTCAGGGGCCCGGGGAGCTGTTTTTT.

V is TRBV28 and J is TRBJ2-1; maybe TRBD1 (5 bases). Germline V gives CDR1 MDHEN, CDR2 SYDVKM. The CDR3 consists of 16 residues. The ends were cut back, 2 bases at V and 3 bases at J, with 14 bases in the middle. CDR3 in amino acids: CASSLSPGRGYNEQFF. The CDR3 DNA follows: TGTGCCAGCAGTTTAAGTCCGGGTAGGGGCTACAATGAGCAGTTCTTC.

This clonotype was detected only a few times. This chain connects TRBV7-2 to TRBJ2-6; tentative D call: TRBD1 (5 bases). With 6 bases removed from V and 5 bases from J, the gap between germline ends came to 11 bases. CDR3 size: 14 residues. Germline V gene lookup returns CDR1 SGHTA and CDR2 FQGNSA. In DNA, the CDR3 is TGTGCCAGCAGTACGCAGGGTTGGGCCAACGTCCTGACTTTC. It yields the protein CASSTQGWANVLTF.

The V call is TRBV12-3 or TRBV12-4, the J call TRBJ2-3; possibly TRBD2 for D (6 bases). The CDR3 totals 14 residues. Trimming took off 5 bases at V and 4 bases at J, with 13 bases between the two ends. The CDR3, as DNA: TGTGCCAGCAGTGCCTTTAGCGGCCCAGATACGCAGTATTTT. Translating gives CASSAFSGPDTQYF.

This clonotype was recorded a few times. J is TRBJ2-3 and V is TRBV20-1; 9 nucleotides agree with TRBD2. This CDR3 comprises 14 residues. Trimming cost V 6 bases and J 4 bases; bases outside gene matches: 8. Germline values: CDR1 DFQATT, CDR2 SNEGSKA (reference sequence). CDR3 sequence (DNA): TGCAGTGCCATCGGGGCGGGAGGGGCAGATACGCAGTATTTT. Translation gives CSAIGAGGADTQYF.

V gene TRBV7-2 combines with J gene TRBJ2-7; TRBD2 might be the D (6 bases). Trimming took 2 bases from V and 6 from J, leaving 14 bases between them. CDR3 length: 14 amino acids. The germline CDR1 and CDR2 sequences are SGHTA and FQGNSA. CDR3 nucleotides: TGTGCCAGCAGCTTAAAAACCATCGGGGGCGAGCAGTACTTC. Translation: CASSLKTIGGEQYF.

The rearrangement joins TRBV7-2 to TRBJ2-1; tentative D call: TRBD2 (6 bases). Germline lookup yields CDR1 SGHTA and CDR2 FQGNSA. The V end lost 1 base, the J end lost 5 bases, and 12 bases lay between the germline ends. There are 15 residues in the CDR3. In nucleotides, the CDR3 is TGTGCCAGCAGCTTAGGGACTACCACTAACAATGAGCAGTTCTTC. It is translated as CASSLGTTTNNEQFF. The full variable domain, in which reference TRBV7-2 and TRBJ2-1 provide the parts outside the CDR3, is GAGVSQSPSNKVTEKGKDVELRCDPISGHTALYWYRQSLGQGLEFLIYFQGNSAPDKSGLPSDRFSAERTGGSVSTLTIQRTQQEDSAVYLCASSLGTTTNNEQFFGPGTRLTVL.